The 7 T cell receptor beta chains listed next were all sequenced from one sample in a study of OX40 agonist ivuxolimab in advanced cancers. TCRdb's copy holds only in-frame clones and misses some; the assay was immunoSEQ multiplex PCR. The data hold 55,000 to 80,000 clones, with more than 65% observed a single time. The sample consisted of CD4+ or CD8+ T cells sorted from blood, taken in a trial of the OX40 agonist ivuxolimab. The receptors come from an adult with an advanced solid tumor such as melanoma, head and neck, liver or kidney cancer.

The V call is TRBV15, the J call TRBJ2-3; D gene ambiguous. V lost 1 base to trimming and J lost 2 bases, with 13 bases between them. This CDR3 is 16 amino acids long. Per the germline V gene, CDR1 is LNHNV and CDR2 is YYDKDF (reference sequence). CDR3 protein: CATSRAPTGLTDTQYF. CDR3 bases: TGTGCCACCAGCAGAGCCCCTACGGGCCTCACAGATACGCAGTATTTT.

The chain links TRBV6-5 to TRBJ2-3, with 8 bases that match TRBD1. V shed 0 bases, J shed 3 bases, and the junction held 5 bases outside the gene matches. This CDR3 contains 16 residues. Germline lookup yields CDR1 MNHEY and CDR2 SVGAGI. The CDR3 loop reads CASSYSETGGTDTQYF. DNA of the CDR3: TGTGCCAGCAGTTACTCGGAAACAGGGGGAACAGATACGCAGTATTTT.

The rearrangement uses TRBV6-5 and TRBJ1-1; possibly TRBD1 for D (5 bases). Looked up from germline, CDR1 is MNHEY and CDR2 is SVGAGI. This CDR3 spans 15 amino acids. Trimming took off 5 bases at V and 5 bases at J, with 18 bases between the two ends. The CDR3 nucleotides are TGTGCCAGCAGTCTTACCGGGGGGGGTGTGACTGAAGCTTTCTTT. As protein: CASSLTGGGVTEAFF.

This chain uses TRBV5-1 with TRBJ2-2, with D tentatively TRBD1 (6 bases). CDR1 and CDR2 from the germline V gene are SGHRS and YFSETQ. The CDR3 sequence is 16 residues long. With 3 bases removed from V and 4 bases from J, the gap between germline ends came to 16 bases. The CDR3, as DNA: TGCGCCAGCAGCTGGGGGCTGGTAGGAAGCACCGGGGAGCTGTTTTTT. Its protein product is CASSWGLVGSTGELFF.

The chain carries TRBV7-2 and TRBJ2-5; the D is unclear. Germline assignment: CDR1 SGHTA and CDR2 FQGNSA. This CDR3 is built from 14 residues. V was cut by 0 bases and J by 5 bases, with 10 bases left in between. The CDR3 loop is CASSLAGSTETQYF. CDR3 sequence (DNA): TGTGCCAGCAGCTTAGCCGGCAGCACGGAGACCCAGTACTTC. The variable domain in full, completed from reference TRBV7-2 and TRBJ2-5, reads GAGVSQSPSNKVTEKGKDVELRCDPISGHTALYWYRQSLGQGLEFLIYFQGNSAPDKSGLPSDRFSAERTGGSVSTLTIQRTQQEDSAVYLCASSLAGSTETQYFGPGTRLLVL.

As for this clone: One junction end disagrees with the germline gene, perhaps due to a read error. The V and J genes are TRBV4-1 and TRBJ1-2, with D possibly matching TRBD1 (5 bases). Germline V gene data show CDR1 as MGHRA and CDR2 as YSYEKL. CDR3 length: 16 amino acids. The CDR3 DNA follows: TGCGTCAGCAGCCGCACCGTGATGGGGGAGAGCTATGGCTACACCTTC. It specifies CVSSRTVMGESYGYTF.

V usage is TRBV6-1 and J usage is TRBJ1-4; D gene unclear. V lost 3 bases to trimming and J lost 0 bases, with 8 bases between them. The CDR3 covers 15 residues. The V gene's germline CDR1 is MNHNS and CDR2 SASEGT. The CDR3 DNA reads TGTGCCAGCAGTGAGTACGGTGCAACTAATGAAAAACTGTTTTTT. The encoded protein is CASSEYGATNEKLFF.